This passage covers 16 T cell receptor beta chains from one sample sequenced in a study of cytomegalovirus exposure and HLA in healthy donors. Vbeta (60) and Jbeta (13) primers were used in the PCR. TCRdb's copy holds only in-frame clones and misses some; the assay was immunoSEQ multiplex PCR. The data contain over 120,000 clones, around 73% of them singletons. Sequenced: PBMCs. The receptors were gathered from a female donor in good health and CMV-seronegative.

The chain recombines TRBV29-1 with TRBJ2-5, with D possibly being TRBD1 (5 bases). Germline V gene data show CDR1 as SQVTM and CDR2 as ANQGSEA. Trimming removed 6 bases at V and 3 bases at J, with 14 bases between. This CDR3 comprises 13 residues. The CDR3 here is CSVAPQGKETQYF. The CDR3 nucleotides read TGCAGCGTCGCCCCGCAGGGAAAAGAGACCCAGTACTTC.

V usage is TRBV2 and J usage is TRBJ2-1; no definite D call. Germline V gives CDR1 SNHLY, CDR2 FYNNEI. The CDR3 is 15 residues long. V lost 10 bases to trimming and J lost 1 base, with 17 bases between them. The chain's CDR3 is CATRLQLVSYNEQFF. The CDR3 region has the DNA TGTGCCACACGACTCCAGTTGGTATCCTACAATGAGCAGTTCTTC.

CDR3 DNA sequence: TGTGCCAGTTTGGGTCGAAATCAGGGTTGGAACACTGAAGCTTTCTTT. It translates to CASLGRNQGWNTEAFF. The rearrangement joins TRBV30 to TRBJ1-1; a weak D match, TRBD1 (5 bases). The CDR3 is 16 amino acids. CDR1 GTSNPN and CDR2 SVGIG come from the germline V gene (reference sequence). The ends were cut back, 8 bases at V and 1 base at J, with 23 bases in the middle.

Here the CDR3 DNA reads TGTGCCAGCAGCCACAGGGGGTGGGATCAGCCCCAGCATTTT. As protein: CASSHRGWDQPQHF. This chain joins TRBV2 and TRBJ1-5; TRBD1 agrees at 8 bases. The V segment lost 6 bases and the J segment 5 bases; nucleotides outside the gene matches: 6. This CDR3 contains 14 residues. Germline V gene data show CDR1 as SNHLY and CDR2 as FYNNEI.

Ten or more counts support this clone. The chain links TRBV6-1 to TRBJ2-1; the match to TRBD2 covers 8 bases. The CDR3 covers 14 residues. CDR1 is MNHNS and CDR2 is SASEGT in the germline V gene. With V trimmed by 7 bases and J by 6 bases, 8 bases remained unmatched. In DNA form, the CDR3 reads TGTGCCAGCAAAGCGGGAGAGGGGTCCAATGAGCAGTTCTTC. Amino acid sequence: CASKAGEGSNEQFF.

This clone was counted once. CDR3 sequence (DNA): TGTGCCAGCAGTCCCTCCGTCAGGGGTCCGATCCAAGCTTTCTTT. This encodes CASSPSVRGPIQAFF. V gene TRBV27 combines with J gene TRBJ1-1, with TRBD1 as a possible D gene (6 bases). This CDR3 comprises 15 residues. V lost 5 bases, J lost 9 bases, and 22 bases lay in between. CDR1 is MNHEY and CDR2 is SMNVEV in the germline V gene (reference sequence).

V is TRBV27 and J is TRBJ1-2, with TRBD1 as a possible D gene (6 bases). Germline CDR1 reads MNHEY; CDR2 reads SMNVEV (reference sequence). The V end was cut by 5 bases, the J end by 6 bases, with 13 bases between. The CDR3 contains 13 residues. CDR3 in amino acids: CASSAQGRNGYTF. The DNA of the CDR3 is TGTGCCAGCAGTGCTCAGGGGCGTAATGGCTACACCTTC.

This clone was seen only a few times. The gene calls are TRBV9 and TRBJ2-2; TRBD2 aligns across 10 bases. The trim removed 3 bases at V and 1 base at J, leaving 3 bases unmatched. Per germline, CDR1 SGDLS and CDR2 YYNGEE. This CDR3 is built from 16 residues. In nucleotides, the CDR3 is TGTGCCAGCAGCGGCGGACTAGCGGTGAACACCGGGGAGCTGTTTTTT. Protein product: CASSGGLAVNTGELFF.

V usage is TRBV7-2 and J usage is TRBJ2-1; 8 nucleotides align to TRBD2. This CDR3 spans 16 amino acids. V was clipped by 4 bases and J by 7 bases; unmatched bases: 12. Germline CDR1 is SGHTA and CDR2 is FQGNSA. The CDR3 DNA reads TGTGCCAGCAGCTCGACCGGGACTAGAAAGGTTAATGAGCAGTTCTTC. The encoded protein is CASSSTGTRKVNEQFF.

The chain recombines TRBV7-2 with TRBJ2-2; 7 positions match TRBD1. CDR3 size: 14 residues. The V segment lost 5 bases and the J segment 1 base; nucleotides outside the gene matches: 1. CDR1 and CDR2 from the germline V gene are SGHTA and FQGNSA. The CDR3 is CASSRTGNTGELFF. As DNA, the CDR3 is TGTGCCAGCAGCCGGACAGGGAACACCGGGGAGCTGTTTTTT.

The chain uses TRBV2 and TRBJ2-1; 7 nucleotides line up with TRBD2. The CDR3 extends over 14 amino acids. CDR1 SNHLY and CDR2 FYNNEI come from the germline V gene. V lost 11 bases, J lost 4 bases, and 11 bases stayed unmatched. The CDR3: CALGGSGLYNEQFF. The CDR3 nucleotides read TGTGCCTTGGGGGGGTCTGGGCTTTACAATGAGCAGTTCTTC.

This chain's CDR3 is CSVEDLAGTYNEQFF. As DNA, the CDR3 is TGCAGCGTTGAAGATTTGGCAGGGACTTACAATGAGCAGTTCTTC. This rearrangement joins TRBV29-1 to TRBJ2-1, with D possibly TRBD2 on 6 matching bases. V lost 0 bases and J lost 4, with 13 bases in between. Germline assignment: CDR1 SQVTM and CDR2 ANQGSEA. This CDR3 contains 15 residues.

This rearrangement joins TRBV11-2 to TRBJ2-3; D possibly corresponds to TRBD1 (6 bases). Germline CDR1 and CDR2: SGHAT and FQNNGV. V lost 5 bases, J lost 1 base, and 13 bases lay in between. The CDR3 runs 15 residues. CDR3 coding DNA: TGTGCCAGCAGCCTCAGGGGTTTTGGCACAGATACGCAGTATTTT. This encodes CASSLRGFGTDTQYF.

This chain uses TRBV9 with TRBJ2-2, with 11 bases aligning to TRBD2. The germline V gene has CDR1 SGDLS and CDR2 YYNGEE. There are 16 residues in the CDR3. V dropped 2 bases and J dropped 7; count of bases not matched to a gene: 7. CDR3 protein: CASSVGLAGGFGELFF. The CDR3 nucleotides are TGTGCCAGCAGCGTTGGGCTAGCGGGAGGTTTCGGGGAGCTGTTTTTT.

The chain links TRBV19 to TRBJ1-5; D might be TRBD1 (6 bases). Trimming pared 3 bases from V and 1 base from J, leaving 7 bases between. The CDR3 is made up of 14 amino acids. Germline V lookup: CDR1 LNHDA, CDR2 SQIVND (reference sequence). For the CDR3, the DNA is TGTGCCAGTAGTATTGGACAGAGCAATCAGCCCCAGCATTTT. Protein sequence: CASSIGQSNQPQHF.

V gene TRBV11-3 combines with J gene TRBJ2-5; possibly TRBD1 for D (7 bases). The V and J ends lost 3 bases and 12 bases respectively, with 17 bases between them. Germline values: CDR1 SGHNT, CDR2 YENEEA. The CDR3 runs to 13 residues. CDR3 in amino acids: CASSFGGTGVKYF. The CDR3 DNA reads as TGTGCCAGCAGCTTCGGGGGAACAGGGGTGAAGTACTTC.